The 6 T cell receptor beta chains listed next were all sequenced from one sample in a study of blood T cell repertoires in COVID-19. Assay: immunoSEQ multiplex PCR; the TCRdb copy retains only in-frame clones and omits some. The top ten hold under 8% of the sample, which has 150,000 to 200,000 clones, 75% to 85% seen once. The sample consisted of peripheral blood. Receptors originate from a man aged 55 to 70 with acute or convalescent COVID-19.

This chain joins TRBV5-1 and TRBJ2-3; 7 bases are shared with TRBD2. The CDR3 consists of 15 residues. Germline V lookup: CDR1 SGHRS, CDR2 YFSETQ. V trimming: 0 bases; J trimming: 6 bases; junction bases outside the gene matches: 7. The CDR3 region has the DNA TGCGCCAGCAGCTTGGGGAGTAGCGGGTGGGATACGCAGTATTTT. Encoded protein: CASSLGSSGWDTQYF.

This clone was counted between two and nine times. The chain has TRBV5-4 and TRBJ2-7; 11 nucleotides agree with TRBD1. The trim removed 0 bases at V and 6 bases at J, leaving 5 bases unmatched. The V gene's germline CDR1 is SGHNT and CDR2 YYREEE (reference sequence). The CDR3 runs 15 residues. CDR3 residues: CASSLVGTGGSEQYF. DNA of the CDR3: TGTGCCAGCAGCTTGGTAGGGACAGGGGGAAGCGAGCAGTACTTC.

This clone has just one count. This chain connects TRBV4-1 to TRBJ2-1, with 14 bases identical to TRBD2. V trimming: 0 bases; J trimming: 10 bases; junction bases outside the gene matches: 8. The CDR3 totals 17 residues. Germline CDR1 is MGHRA and CDR2 is YSYEKL. CDR3 protein: CASSQDPGTSGSREQFF. CDR3 coding DNA: TGCGCCAGCAGCCAAGATCCCGGGACTAGCGGGAGTAGGGAGCAGTTCTTC.

The chain carries TRBV3-1 (or the pseudogene TRBV3-2) and TRBJ1-4; D is possibly TRBD1 (6 bases). CDR1 is LGHDT and CDR2 is YNNKEL in the germline V gene (reference sequence). Trimming removed 1 base at V and 10 bases at J, with 13 bases between. This CDR3 is 14 amino acids long. The DNA for the CDR3 is TGTGCCAGCAGCCAAGGGGGGCGAGGTGGAAAACTGTTTTTT. Amino acids: CASSQGGRGGKLFF.

The V call is TRBV19, the J call TRBJ1-3; 9 bases agree with TRBD1. CDR3 size: 17 residues. The V segment lost 5 bases and the J segment 0 bases; nucleotides outside the gene matches: 8. The germline V gene has CDR1 LNHDA and CDR2 SQIVND (reference sequence). CDR3 sequence reads: CASSAGQGDYSGNTIYF. CDR3 nucleotides: TGTGCCAGTAGTGCGGGACAGGGAGACTACTCTGGAAACACCATATATTTT. Full variable domain (remainder filled in from reference TRBV19 and TRBJ1-3): DGGITQSPKYLFRKEGQNVTLSCEQNLNHDAMYWYRQDPGQGLRLIYYSQIVNDFQKGDIAEGYSVSREKKESFPLTVTSAQKNPTAFYLCASSAGQGDYSGNTIYFGEGSWLTVV.

This sequence joins TRBV4-3 and TRBJ2-1; possibly TRBD2 for D (5 bases). The CDR3 totals 18 residues. Germline V CDR1 and CDR2: LGHNA, YSLEER. V was clipped by 0 bases and J by 6 bases, with 21 bases between them. CDR3: CASSQEFISSINGNEQFF. CDR3 nucleotides: TGCGCCAGCAGCCAAGAATTTATTTCTAGCATTAATGGCAATGAGCAGTTCTTC.